This T cell receptor beta chain emerged from a study of T cells in Graves' hyperthyroidism and ophthalmopathy (dated by TCRdb to the late 2010s). Some background on the complete study: Peripheral blood was collected at initial diagnosis, before any treatment. After sampling, hyperthyroidism patients received methimazole starting at 30 mg daily, and ophthalmopathy patients received high-dose intravenous methylprednisolone. TCR V-J signatures able to tell the groups apart were searched for in a discovery cohort of 100 patients, of whom more than 40 had Graves' ophthalmopathy and around 58 had stable Graves' hyperthyroidism. In more than 5 Graves' hyperthyroidism patients, the study also compared T-cell repertoires from thyroid tissue with T-cell repertoires from blood. Whether ophthalmopathy could be predicted prospectively was tested in an independent validation cohort made up of 18 hyperthyroidism patients plus 17 patients who later progressed to ophthalmopathy. The paper reports TCR Vbeta CDR3 sequencing of more than 120 peripheral blood samples: over 40 ophthalmopathy, 70 to 85 hyperthyroidism and about 17 progressor patients. For training and testing, the 100 or so patients in the discovery cohort were randomly divided in a 7:3 ratio.

The TCR beta CDR3 regions were amplified from the RNA transcripts. The first round of RT-PCR for the TCR CDR3 was performed with the HTBI primer set and the Qiagen OneStep RT-PCR kit. Libraries were constructed in a second round of multiplex PCR, after which size selection and purification were carried out. The libraries were sequenced on an Illumina HiSeq2000 using paired-end 100 bp reads. The authors' pipeline ran thus. SOAPnuke was used to process the raw data, removing reads that contained adapters or uncalled bases, had a mean Phred below 15, or lacked an exact match to the constant primer or identifier. High-quality paired reads were merged using COPE v1.2.5, and each unique nucleotide sequence was defined as a clonotype. Clonotypes were aligned to IMGT TRBV, TRBD and TRBJ reference segments using MiTCR v1.1. The analysis was restricted to V-J combinations with a frequency above 0.0001, which together covered around 99% of the repertoires. The TCS score was defined as the ratio of F50 (clonal expansion) to E x V (chaos), calculated using BLOSUM62-based TCRdist between CDR3 peptides within each V-J. Welch's t-statistics and random forest reduced roughly 500 V-J features to 10 to 15, which were used in a naive Bayes classifier (R e1071). Through fastp at Q25 and MiXCR, TCRdb rebuilt clones from the public reads, retaining in-frame beta chains. CDR3 protein sequences are deduplicated, and each keeps its most common genes and DNA. The V and J calls were determined by TCRdb, not by the authors. The sample records about 480,000 distinct CDR3 sequences, roughly 24% of which are singletons. The ten largest clones take up about 11% of the sample.

Ophthalmopathy patients had moderately to severely active disease, Clinical Activity Score of at least 3, NOSPECS grade of at least 4, and duration under 3 months. The study excluded patients with uncontrolled infections, other autoimmune diseases, pregnancy or lactation. Diagnoses were established on the basis of clinical symptoms, serum thyroxine and TRAb, thyroid ultrasound, and orbital computed tomography. Ficoll-Paque density gradient centrifugation was used to isolate PBMCs from about 10 ml of fresh peripheral blood. Trizol reagent was used to extract total RNA, and RNA quality was then checked on an Agilent 2100 Bioanalyzer. This clonotype has at least ten counts. Its target antigen remains unknown. No quality values exist for individual bases; no much larger clone is one base distant. Clipping removes 1 base from V and 4 bases from J, with 9 as the unmatched junction base count. From a lookup of the germline V gene, CDR1 and CDR2 are LGHNA and YNFKEQ. The CDR3 runs 17 amino acids, cysteine and phenylalanine included. CDR3 DNA only is kept here, 51 bases in frame from base 1.

Beyond this particular receptor, the publication reports: A model built on a 13 V-J signature distinguished ophthalmopathy from stable hyperthyroidism, reaching 87.88% sensitivity and 81.08% specificity in cross-validation and 80%/75% in testing. Blood samples also contained most of the expanded thyroid clonotypes (frequency above 0.001), which suggests that blood repertoires may reflect thyroid immune responses. No statistical method was used to fix the sample size in advance, and group allocation was not hidden from the investigators. During validation, the model predicted progression to ophthalmopathy a median of about 6.5 months ahead of onset, with 60% to 71% sensitivity and almost 75% specificity.

Sequenced material: blood. This clonotype was obtained from a woman under 40 with Graves' ophthalmopathy. The chain employs TRBV4-2 and TRBJ2-2; 7 bases in the junction line up with TRBD1. Here the CDR3 is given as CASSQVLGPGGTGELFF. The sequenced DNA is TGTGCCAGCAGCCAAGTTTTGGGGCCAGGGGGCACCGGGGAGCTGTTTTTT.